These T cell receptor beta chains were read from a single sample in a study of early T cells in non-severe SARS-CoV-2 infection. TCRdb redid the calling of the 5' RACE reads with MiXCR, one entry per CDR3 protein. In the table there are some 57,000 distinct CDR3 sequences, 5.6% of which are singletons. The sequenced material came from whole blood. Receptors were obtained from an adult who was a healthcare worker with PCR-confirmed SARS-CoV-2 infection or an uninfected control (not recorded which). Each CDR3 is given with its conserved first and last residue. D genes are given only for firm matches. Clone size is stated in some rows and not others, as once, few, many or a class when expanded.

TGTGCCAGCAGCTTAGGCGGACCTCGATACAATGAGCAGTTCTTC	CASSLGGPRYNEQFF	TRBV7-9	TRBJ2-1	many	-
TGTGCCAGCAGTGTGATGGCAGGGAGTCGCGAGCAGTACTTC	CASSVMAGSREQYF	TRBV25-1	TRBJ2-7	-	-
TGCGCCAGCAGCCAAGATCATTCGGGGGGCATAGAGACCCAGTACTTC	CASSQDHSGGIETQYF	TRBV4-1	TRBJ2-5	-	-
TGCGCCAGCAGCCAACGGGAGCTAGGGGAGACTGAAGCTTTCTTT	CASSQRELGETEAFF	TRBV4-1	TRBJ1-1	-	-
TGCAGTGCTAGAGACTTGGGACTCCTAGGATGGGCTTTCTTT	CSARDLGLLGWAFF	TRBV20-1	TRBJ1-1	few	-
TGTGCCAGCAGCCAGGAACAGGATATCTACGAGCAGTACTTC	CASSQEQDIYEQYF	TRBV14	TRBJ2-7	many	-
TGCAGTGCGCGGACTAGCGGGGTCTACGAGCAGTACTTC	CSARTSGVYEQYF	TRBV20-1	TRBJ2-7	many	TRBD2
TGTGCCATCAGTGAACCGGGACAGGGGGCCACCGGGGAGCTGTTTTTT	CAISEPGQGATGELFF	TRBV10-3	TRBJ2-2	-	TRBD1
TGCAGTGCCCAAAGCGGGGACTCCTACAATGAGCAGTTCTTC	CSAQSGDSYNEQFF	TRBV20-1	TRBJ2-1	many	TRBD2
TGTGCCAGCAGTGCCGGAGCGTATGGCTACACCTTC	CASSAGAYGYTF	TRBV25-1	TRBJ1-2	many	-
TGTGCCAGCAGCGCAGCGGGGATGAAACTGTTTTTT	CASSAAGMKLFF	TRBV7-2	TRBJ1-4	-	-
TGTGCCAGCAGTGAGGGGGCTGAAGCTTTCTTT	CASSEGAEAFF	TRBV6-6	TRBJ1-1	many	-
TGTGCCAGCAGCGACAGACAGACTCAAAGGAGCTCCTATAATTCACCCCTCCACTTT	CASSDRQTQRSSYNSPLHF	TRBV7-2	TRBJ1-6	few	-
TGCGCCAGCAGTGATTTACTAGCGGGAGGGTTCGGGGCCAACGTCCTGACTTTC	CASSDLLAGGFGANVLTF	TRBV10-2	TRBJ2-6	many	TRBD2
TGCGCCAGCAGCCAAGATGTGGCAGGGATAGGGTTTAAGTCACCCCTCCACTTT	CASSQDVAGIGFKSPLHF	TRBV4-3	TRBJ1-6	many	-
TGTGCCAGCTCACAAACAGGTTTTCTAGATACGCAGTATTTT	CASSQTGFLDTQYF	TRBV18	TRBJ2-3	-	-
TGTGCCAGCAGCTTACCAGGACGTCTCGCCTTTGAAGCTTTCTTT	CASSLPGRLAFEAFF	TRBV7-9	TRBJ1-1	many	-
TGTGCCAGCAGCCAAGACGGGCGGGACACCTCCTACGAGCAGTACTTC	CASSQDGRDTSYEQYF	TRBV4-2	TRBJ2-7	many	-
TGTGCCAGCTCATATAGGGAGGTCACTGAAGCTTTCTTT	CASSYREVTEAFF	TRBV18	TRBJ1-1	-	-
TGTGCCAGCAGTGAGGGACAGGGGGCGGGTGAGCAGTTCTTC	CASSEGQGAGEQFF	TRBV27	TRBJ2-1	many	TRBD1
TGTGCCAGCAGCGTATTCGGGACAGGGGGCGAGGATGGCTACACCTTC	CASSVFGTGGEDGYTF	TRBV9	TRBJ1-2	many	TRBD1
TGTGCCAGCAGCCAAGAACCACCGGGACAAACGAACACCGGGGAGCTGTTTTTT	CASSQEPPGQTNTGELFF	TRBV9	TRBJ2-2	few	-
TGTGCCAGCAGGGCTAAGGGACCATCAGATAGCACAGATACGCAGTATTTT	CASRAKGPSDSTDTQYF	TRBV2	TRBJ2-3	-	-
TGCAGCGTTGGGACACGTGGCATATACGATGAAGCTTTCTTT	CSVGTRGIYDEAFF	TRBV29-1	TRBJ1-1	many	-
TGTGCCAGCAGTTACTCATCTCGGGACCACAGGTCGAAGACCCAGTACTTC	CASSYSSRDHRSKTQYF	TRBV6-6	TRBJ2-5	many	-
TGTGCCACCAGTGATTTGCGGGCGGGAGGGAGAGACAATGAGCAGTTCTTC	CATSDLRAGGRDNEQFF	TRBV24-1	TRBJ2-1	-	TRBD2
TGTGCCAGCAGCTTAACGCTACCGACAGGGCGTAGGTATGAGCAGTTCTTC	CASSLTLPTGRRYEQFF	TRBV13	TRBJ2-1	few	TRBD1
TGTGCCAGGAGGAACTGCTCCTACGAGCAGTACTTC	CARRNCSYEQYF	TRBV12-3/TRBV12-4	TRBJ2-7	many	-
TGCGCCAGCAGCTTGCTGTGGCGGGAGGAAATTGGCACAGATACGCAGTATTTT	CASSLLWREEIGTDTQYF	TRBV5-1	TRBJ2-3	few	TRBD2
TGTGCCAGCAGTTCGTCCGGGCCCACCTCCTACGAGCAGTACTTC	CASSSSGPTSYEQYF	TRBV27	TRBJ2-7	many	-
TGTGCCAGCAGCCAAGGGGTGAGCTCCTACAATGAGCAGTTCTTC	CASSQGVSSYNEQFF	TRBV3-1	TRBJ2-1	-	-
TGCGCCAGCAGCCAAGAGGAGGGACCATCCTACGAGCAGTACTTC	CASSQEEGPSYEQYF	TRBV4-3	TRBJ2-7	many	-
TGCGCCAGCAGCCGCCTGGATGGGGGCCCCATGGGCTACACCTTC	CASSRLDGGPMGYTF	TRBV5-1	TRBJ1-2	few	-
TGTGCCAGCAGCTGGGTAAGGATGGGGCCTCAGGGGACTGAAGCTTTCTTT	CASSWVRMGPQGTEAFF	TRBV12-3/TRBV12-4	TRBJ1-1	many	-
TGTGCCAGCAGCTTAATAAGCGGGGGCACAGATACGCAGTATTTT	CASSLISGGTDTQYF	TRBV7-2	TRBJ2-3	many	TRBD2
TGCAGCGGGAAGACAGGAACCTACGAGCAGTACTTC	CSGKTGTYEQYF	TRBV29-1	TRBJ2-7	-	-
TGCGCCAGCAGCCAGGCGGGACAGGGGAGCGACTATGGCTACACCTTC	CASSQAGQGSDYGYTF	TRBV4-3	TRBJ1-2	many	TRBD1
TGTGCCAGCAGCAATTCAAGGGACGGTAAAAGCTCCTACGAGCAGTACTTC	CASSNSRDGKSSYEQYF	TRBV21-1	TRBJ2-7	-	-
TGTGCCAGCAGGTTAGCGGGAGACGTTGGGGCCAACGTCCTGACTTTC	CASRLAGDVGANVLTF	TRBV6-6	TRBJ2-6	few	TRBD2
TGTGCCAGCAGTTACTCTCCGGGGAGCTCCTACGAGCAGTACTTC	CASSYSPGSSYEQYF	TRBV6-6	TRBJ2-7	many	-
TGCAGCGTCGGGGGGAACACTGAAACTGAAGCTTTCTTT	CSVGGNTETEAFF	TRBV29-1	TRBJ1-1	-	-